These T cell receptor beta chains were read from a single sample in a study of persistence of HIV-infected CD4 T cells. Antigen specificity for these receptors is unknown. Data came from immunoSEQ multiplex PCR; TCRdb stores just in-frame clones and leaves some out. The data contain about 40,000 clones, around 78% of them singletons. Sequencing used CD4+ T cells sorted from PBMCs after approximately 19-hour stimulation, obtained from a patient who received antiretroviral therapy. The receptors originated from an adult man with HIV who was CMV-seropositive. CDR3s include the opening cysteine and the closing phenylalanine or tryptophan. Each record gives: J gene, D gene, clone size, V gene, CDR3 protein, CDR3 DNA. The D gene is left open where the match is weak. Size values are once, few and many counts, or a class for expanded clones, and some rows have none.

TRBJ1-6	TRBD1	-	TRBV15	CATRRDRSSYNSPLHF	TGTGCCACCAGGCGGGACAGGAGCTCCTATAATTCACCCCTCCACTTT
TRBJ2-7	-	-	TRBV7-9	CASSTRTPQYF	TGTGCCAGCAGCACCCGTACGCCGCAGTACTTC
TRBJ1-5	-	once	TRBV2	CASSEAYGIVNQPQHF	TGTGCCAGCAGTGAAGCCTATGGGATAGTTAATCAGCCCCAGCATTTT
TRBJ1-3	-	few	TRBV4-2	CASSAGRTSGNTIYF	TGTGCCAGCAGCGCGGGACGGACCTCTGGAAACACCATATATTTT
TRBJ1-1	-	-	TRBV7-2	CASSLVKNTEAFF	TGTGCCAGCAGCTTAGTAAAGAACACTGAAGCTTTCTTT
TRBJ1-2	-	-	TRBV15	CATSRGQSFYGYTF	TGTGCCACCAGCAGAGGACAGTCCTTTTATGGCTACACCTTC
TRBJ1-1	-	-	TRBV4-3	CASSQGRGRSFLAEAFF	TGCGCCAGCAGCCAAGGCCGGGGGCGGTCGTTTTTAGCTGAAGCTTTCTTT
TRBJ1-2	TRBD1	-	TRBV5-1	CASSHPGQGRIGYTF	TGCGCCAGCAGCCACCCGGGACAGGGACGAATTGGCTACACCTTC
TRBJ2-7	-	-	TRBV5-6	CASSLVGVYEQYF	TGTGCCAGCAGCTTGGTAGGGGTCTACGAGCAGTACTTC
TRBJ2-3	-	-	TRBV7-8	CASSPKADTQYF	TGTGCCAGCAGCCCGAAGGCAGATACGCAGTATTTT
TRBJ1-2	-	once	TRBV25-1	CASSELEGRGGYTF	TGTGCCAGCAGTGAACTCGAGGGGCGGGGCGGCTACACCTTC
TRBJ2-2	TRBD1	few	TRBV5-1	CASSLEGGAVTGELFF	TGCGCCAGCAGCTTGGAAGGGGGCGCGGTCACCGGGGAGCTGTTTTTT
TRBJ1-2	TRBD1	few	TRBV7-2	CASSLASRGSNYGYTF	TGTGCCAGCAGCTTAGCCTCCAGGGGGTCTAACTATGGCTACACCTTC
TRBJ2-7	TRBD1	-	TRBV4-1	CASSRTGGNEQYF	TGCGCCAGCAGCCGGACAGGGGGGAACGAGCAGTACTTC
TRBJ2-1	-	-	TRBV14	CASSQDRPSEQFF	TGTGCCAGCAGCCAAGATCGGCCCTCTGAGCAGTTCTTC
TRBJ1-5	-	few	TRBV2	CASSESGFGNQPQHF	TGTGCCAGCAGTGAATCAGGGTTCGGCAATCAGCCCCAGCATTTT
TRBJ2-5	TRBD2	once	TRBV24-1	CATSDPLAGGNPETQYF	TGTGCCACCAGTGACCCACTAGCGGGAGGAAACCCGGAGACCCAGTACTTC
TRBJ2-7	TRBD2	-	TRBV4-2	CASSQDRVGLAGAEQYF	TGTGCCAGCAGCCAAGATCGAGTCGGCCTAGCGGGAGCCGAGCAGTACTTC
TRBJ1-2	TRBD1	few	TRBV5-1	CASSDVGGQGYGYTF	TGCGCCAGCAGCGACGTCGGAGGACAGGGATACGGCTACACCTTC
TRBJ1-5	TRBD1	-	TRBV5-6	CASSLRTGKGNQPQHF	TGTGCCAGCAGCTTGAGGACAGGGAAAGGGAATCAGCCCCAGCATTTT
TRBJ2-7	TRBD1	-	TRBV5-6	CASSWDRGYEQYF	TGTGCCAGCAGCTGGGACAGGGGCTACGAGCAGTACTTC
TRBJ2-1	-	-	TRBV6-4	CAWTEGDYYNEQFF	TGTGCCTGGACAGAGGGAGACTACTACAATGAGCAGTTCTTC
TRBJ1-2	-	few	TRBV5-1	CASSLDRHGYTF	TGCGCCAGCAGCTTGGACCGTCATGGCTACACCTTC
TRBJ1-2	-	-	TRBV9	CASSVDADAANYGYTF	TGTGCCAGCAGCGTAGATGCGGATGCAGCTAACTATGGCTACACCTTC
TRBJ1-2	TRBD1	-	TRBV19	CASSLRDSRYGYTF	TGTGCCAGTAGTCTCCGGGACAGTCGCTATGGCTACACCTTC
TRBJ2-2	-	medium-sized	TRBV7-3	CASSPGLNTGELFF	TGTGCCAGCAGCCCTGGACTAAACACCGGGGAGCTGTTTTTT
TRBJ2-3	-	-	TRBV5-1	CASSLKASTDTQYF	TGCGCCAGCAGCTTAAAGGCCAGCACAGATACGCAGTATTTT
TRBJ2-3	TRBD2	-	TRBV3-1/TRBV3-2	CASSFGTTRDTQYF	TGTGCCAGCAGCTTTGGGACTACCAGAGATACGCAGTATTTT
TRBJ2-3	-	-	TRBV6-2/TRBV6-3	CASSYRNTDTQYF	TGTGCCAGCAGTTACAGGAACACAGATACGCAGTATTTT
TRBJ2-3	TRBD2	-	TRBV5-1	CASSLGTSGSTDTQYF	TGCGCCAGCAGCTTGGGGACTAGCGGGAGTACAGATACGCAGTATTTT
TRBJ1-2	-	-	TRBV18	CASSPDLSNYGYTF	TGTGCCAGCTCACCAGACCTTAGTAACTATGGCTACACCTTC
TRBJ2-5	-	-	TRBV7-2	CASSSSRGGGPQETQYF	TGTGCCAGCAGCTCCTCCCGAGGCGGGGGCCCTCAAGAGACCCAGTACTTC
TRBJ2-3	TRBD2	few	TRBV13	CASSLKGLAGNTDTQYF	TGTGCCAGCAGCTTAAAGGGACTAGCGGGGAACACAGATACGCAGTATTTT